The T cell receptor beta chain described here comes from a study of T-cell memory formation after mild COVID-19. Whole-study context: Largely, the TCR clusters proved donor specific. Study-level points and caveats: The CD4+ clones that contracted clustered mainly within CM and EM, and the CD8+ clones concentrated in EMRA. A balance of CD4 and CD8 characterized clones contracting day 15 to 85, whereas later expanders leaned CD4+.

This clonotype came up a few times. Antigen specificity is unknown. 5'RACE primed at constant segments yielded TCR alpha and TCR beta cDNA libraries bearing sample barcodes and UMIs. TCRdb fed the 5' RACE reads into MiXCR, producing one record per CDR3 protein. This sample has around 470,000 distinct CDR3 sequences, with 20% found just once. The V end was cut by 3 bases, the J end by 2 bases, with 13 bases between. The germline gives CDR1 DFQATT, CDR2 SNEGSKA (reference sequence). CDR3 size: 14 residues. The chain recombines TRBV20-1 with TRBJ2-5; D perhaps matches TRBD1 (5 bases). The TCR originated in an adult woman who had mild COVID-19 (a few samples of this study predate the infection). Cell type and time point are not known. The specimen was PBMCs or a T cell subset sorted from them (not recorded which). Here the CDR3 DNA reads TGCAGTGCTAGGTGGCAGGGAAGACAAGAGACCCAGTACTTC. Encoded protein: CSARWQGRQETQYF.